This TCR beta chain was identified during a study of tumor-infiltrating lymphocytes in primary liver carcinoma. Study as a whole: Male and female patients aged 30 to 69 years made up the cohort. Sequencing of the samples generated roughly 3.65 to 8 million productive TCRbeta reads, with similar yields across tissue types. Study outcomes and limitations: Tumors and blood were compared for top-250-clone fraction, and tumors had the significantly higher value (p = 0.039).

RNA isolated from unsorted whole blood supplied the blood RNA, with germline DNA also extracted. As concerns this clonotype: The target antigen is unknown.

Synthesis of TCR beta cDNA was carried out from approximately 0.55 ug total RNA with a constant-region primer. Slightly modified ARM-PCR, run as three nested multiplex PCR rounds, produced the TCR beta libraries. Rounds one and two of PCR, each of 10 cycles, were primed with TRBV1-TRBV30 forward primers and a C-beta reverse primer. TCRdb reprocessed the multiplex PCR reads with MiXCR, giving one entry per CDR3 protein. The sample carries approximately 320,000 distinct CDR3 sequences, around 50% recorded once. Germline loops: CDR1 SQVTM, CDR2 ANQGSEA. This CDR3 contains 13 residues. The V segment lost 4 bases and the J segment 5 bases; nucleotides outside the gene matches: 5.

The chain combines TRBV29-1 with TRBJ2-7, with TRBD1 identical over 10 bases. The clonotype comes from a woman aged 25 to 39 with primary liver carcinoma and hepatitis B virus infection. Sequencing input: peripheral blood. CDR3 loop: CSVGGQGTNEQYF. Written as DNA, the CDR3 is TGCAGCGTTGGGGGACAGGGGACCAACGAGCAGTACTTC.